This entry describes one TCR beta chain. Methods used by the authors: Reference gene primer amplification yielded estimated nucleated cell counts. Profiled with immunoSEQ multiplex PCR; TCRdb holds only in-frame clones, not every one. V, J and clone size were drawn from that table, and D and trimming were deduced from the DNA. In the table there are some 67,000 clones, more than 70% of which are singletons. These data originate in a study of blood T cell repertoires in COVID-19. Study-wide context: COVID-19 samples collected from the United States, Italy and Spain covered acute and convalescent phases. PBMCs, B-cell-depleted T cells, or T cells provided the cDNA or gDNA that made up the material.

This CDR3 is built from 12 residues. In germline, CDR1 is SGHVS, CDR2 FQNEAQ. V was shortened by 5 bases and J by 7 bases, with 11 bases between the two germline ends. This receptor was identified in a woman aged 55-75 years with acute or convalescent COVID-19. V usage is TRBV7-8 and J usage is TRBJ1-1, with D maybe TRBD1 (6 bases). The sequencing input was peripheral blood. The CDR3: CASSPQGHEAFF. CDR3 nucleotides: TGTGCCAGCAGCCCACAGGGCCATGAAGCTTTCTTT.